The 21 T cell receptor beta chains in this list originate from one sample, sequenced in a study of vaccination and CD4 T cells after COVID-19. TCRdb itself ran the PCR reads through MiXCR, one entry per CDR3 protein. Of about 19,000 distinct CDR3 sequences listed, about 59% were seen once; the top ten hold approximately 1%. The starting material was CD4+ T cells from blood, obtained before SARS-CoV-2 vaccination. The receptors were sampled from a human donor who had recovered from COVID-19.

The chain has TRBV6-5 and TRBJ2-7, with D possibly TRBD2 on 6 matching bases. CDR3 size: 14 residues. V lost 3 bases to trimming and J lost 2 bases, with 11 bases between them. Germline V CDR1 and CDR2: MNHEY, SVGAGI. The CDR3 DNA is TGTGCCAGCAGTTATCAAGCGGGCCCCTACGAGCAGTACTTC. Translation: CASSYQAGPYEQYF.

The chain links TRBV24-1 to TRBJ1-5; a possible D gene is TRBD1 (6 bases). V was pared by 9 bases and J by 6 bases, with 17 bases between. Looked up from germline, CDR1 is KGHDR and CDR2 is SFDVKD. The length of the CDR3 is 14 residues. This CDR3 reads CATPGRGRPQPQHF. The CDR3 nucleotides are TGTGCCACCCCGGGCAGGGGTAGGCCTCAGCCCCAGCATTTT.

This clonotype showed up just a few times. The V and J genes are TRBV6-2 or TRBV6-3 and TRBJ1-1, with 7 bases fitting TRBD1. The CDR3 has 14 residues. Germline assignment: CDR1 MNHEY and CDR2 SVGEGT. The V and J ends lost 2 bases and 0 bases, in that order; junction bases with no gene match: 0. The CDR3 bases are TGTGCCAGCAGTTACGACAGGGTGAACACTGAAGCTTTCTTT. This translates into CASSYDRVNTEAFF.

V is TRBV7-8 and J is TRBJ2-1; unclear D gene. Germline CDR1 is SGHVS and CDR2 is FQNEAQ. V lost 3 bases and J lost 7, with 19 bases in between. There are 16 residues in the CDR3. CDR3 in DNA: TGTGCCAGCAGCTTCGCTATCCAGAGTATAGTGAATGAGCAGTTCTTC. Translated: CASSFAIQSIVNEQFF.

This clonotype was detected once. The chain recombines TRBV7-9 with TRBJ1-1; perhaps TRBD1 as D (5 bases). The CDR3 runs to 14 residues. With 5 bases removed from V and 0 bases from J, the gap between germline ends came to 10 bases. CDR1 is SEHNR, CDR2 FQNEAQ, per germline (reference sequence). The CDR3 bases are TGTGCCAGCAGCATGGGACGGCTGAACACTGAAGCTTTCTTT. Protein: CASSMGRLNTEAFF. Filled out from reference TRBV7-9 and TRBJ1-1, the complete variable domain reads DTGVSQNPRHKITKRGQNVTFRCDPISEHNRLYWYRQTLGQGPEFLTYFQNEAQLEKSRLLSDRFSAERPKGSFSTLEIQRTEQGDSAMYLCASSMGRLNTEAFFGQGTRLTVV.

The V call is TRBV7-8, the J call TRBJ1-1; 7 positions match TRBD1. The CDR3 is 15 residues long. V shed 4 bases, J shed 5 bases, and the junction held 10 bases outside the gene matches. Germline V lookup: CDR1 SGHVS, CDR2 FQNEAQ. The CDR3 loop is CASSSTTGAGTEAFF. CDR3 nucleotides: TGTGCCAGCAGCTCAACTACAGGGGCGGGAACTGAAGCTTTCTTT.

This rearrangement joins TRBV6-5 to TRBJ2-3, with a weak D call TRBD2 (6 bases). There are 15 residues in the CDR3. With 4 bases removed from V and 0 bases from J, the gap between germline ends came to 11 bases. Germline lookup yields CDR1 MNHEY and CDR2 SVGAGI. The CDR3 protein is CASSFSGTSTDTQYF. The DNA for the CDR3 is TGTGCCAGCAGTTTTAGCGGAACTAGCACAGATACGCAGTATTTT.

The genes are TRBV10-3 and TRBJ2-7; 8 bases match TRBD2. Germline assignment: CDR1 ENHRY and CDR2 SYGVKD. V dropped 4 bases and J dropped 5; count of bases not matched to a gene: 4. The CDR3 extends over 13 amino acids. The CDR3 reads CAISVQRENEQYF. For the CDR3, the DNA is TGTGCCATCAGTGTGCAGCGGGAGAACGAGCAGTACTTC.

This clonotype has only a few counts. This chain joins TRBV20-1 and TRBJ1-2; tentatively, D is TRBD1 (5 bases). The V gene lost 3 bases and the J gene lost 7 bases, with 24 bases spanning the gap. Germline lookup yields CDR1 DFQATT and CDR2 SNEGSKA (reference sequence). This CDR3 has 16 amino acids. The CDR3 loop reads CSASRPRDGPLGGYTF. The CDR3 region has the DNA TGCAGTGCTAGTAGACCCAGGGACGGACCCCTTGGTGGCTACACCTTC.

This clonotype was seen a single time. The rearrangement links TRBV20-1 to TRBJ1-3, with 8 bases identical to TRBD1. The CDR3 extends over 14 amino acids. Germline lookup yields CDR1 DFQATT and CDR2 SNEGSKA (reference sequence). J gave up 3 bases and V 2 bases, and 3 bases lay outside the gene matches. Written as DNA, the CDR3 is TGCAGTGCTAGACAGGGGGCCGGTGGAAACACCATATATTTT. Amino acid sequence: CSARQGAGGNTIYF.

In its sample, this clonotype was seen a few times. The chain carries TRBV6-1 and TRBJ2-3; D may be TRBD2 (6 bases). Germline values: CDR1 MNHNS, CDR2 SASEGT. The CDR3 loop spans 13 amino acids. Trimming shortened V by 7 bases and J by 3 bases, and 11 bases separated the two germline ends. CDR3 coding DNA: TGTGCCAGCAAGGAGCGGGTAACAGATACGCAGTATTTT. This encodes CASKERVTDTQYF.

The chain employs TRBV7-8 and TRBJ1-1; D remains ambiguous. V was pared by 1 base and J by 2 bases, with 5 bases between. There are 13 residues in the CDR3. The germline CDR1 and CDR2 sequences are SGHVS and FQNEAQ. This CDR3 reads CASSLDSNTEAFF. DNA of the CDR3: TGTGCCAGCAGCTTAGACAGCAACACTGAAGCTTTCTTT. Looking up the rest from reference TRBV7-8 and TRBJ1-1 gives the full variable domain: GAGVSQSPRYKVAKRGQDVALRCDPISGHVSLFWYQQALGQGPEFLTYFQNEAQLDKSGLPSDRFFAERPEGSVSTLKIQRTQQEDSAVYLCASSLDSNTEAFFGQGTRLTVV.

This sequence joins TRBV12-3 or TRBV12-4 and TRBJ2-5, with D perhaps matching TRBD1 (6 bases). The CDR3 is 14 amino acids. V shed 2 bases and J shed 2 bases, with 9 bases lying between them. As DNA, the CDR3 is TGTGCCAGCAGTTTACTAGGACAGCAAGAGACCCAGTACTTC. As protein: CASSLLGQQETQYF.

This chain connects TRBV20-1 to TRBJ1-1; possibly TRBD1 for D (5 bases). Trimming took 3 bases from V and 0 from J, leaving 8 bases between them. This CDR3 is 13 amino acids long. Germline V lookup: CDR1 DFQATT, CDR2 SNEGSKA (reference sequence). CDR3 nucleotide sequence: TGCAGTGCTAGTCAGGGCTTGAACACTGAAGCTTTCTTT. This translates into CSASQGLNTEAFF.

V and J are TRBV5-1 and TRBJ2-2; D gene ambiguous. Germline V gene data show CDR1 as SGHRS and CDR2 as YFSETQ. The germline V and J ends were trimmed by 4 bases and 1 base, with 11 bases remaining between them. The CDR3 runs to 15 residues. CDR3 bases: TGCGCCAGCAGCCGCGATCAGATGAACACCGGGGAGCTGTTTTTT. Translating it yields CASSRDQMNTGELFF.

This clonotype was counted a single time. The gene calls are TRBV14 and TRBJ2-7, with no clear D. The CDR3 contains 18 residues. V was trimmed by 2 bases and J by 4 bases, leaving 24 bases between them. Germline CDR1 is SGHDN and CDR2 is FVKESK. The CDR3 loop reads CASSQSSLRTALGYEQYF. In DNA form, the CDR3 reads TGTGCCAGCAGCCAATCATCCTTACGGACGGCCCTTGGGTACGAGCAGTACTTC.

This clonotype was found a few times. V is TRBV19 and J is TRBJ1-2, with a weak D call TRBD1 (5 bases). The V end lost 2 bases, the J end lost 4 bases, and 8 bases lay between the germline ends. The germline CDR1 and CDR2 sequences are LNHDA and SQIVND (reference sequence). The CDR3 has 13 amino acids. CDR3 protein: CASSIQGAYGYTF. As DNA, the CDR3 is TGTGCCAGTAGTATACAGGGAGCCTATGGCTACACCTTC.

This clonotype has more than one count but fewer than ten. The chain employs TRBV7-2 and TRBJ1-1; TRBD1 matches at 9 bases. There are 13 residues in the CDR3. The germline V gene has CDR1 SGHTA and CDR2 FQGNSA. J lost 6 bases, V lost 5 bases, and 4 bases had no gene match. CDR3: CASSGTGRAEAFF. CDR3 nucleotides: TGTGCCAGCAGCGGGACAGGGCGGGCTGAAGCTTTCTTT.

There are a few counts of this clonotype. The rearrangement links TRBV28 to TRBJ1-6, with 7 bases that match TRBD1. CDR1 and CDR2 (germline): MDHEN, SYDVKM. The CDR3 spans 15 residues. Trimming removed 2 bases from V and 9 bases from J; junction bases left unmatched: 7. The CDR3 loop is CASSLGDSISSPLHF. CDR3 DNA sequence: TGTGCCAGCAGTTTAGGGGACAGCATATCTTCACCCCTCCACTTT.

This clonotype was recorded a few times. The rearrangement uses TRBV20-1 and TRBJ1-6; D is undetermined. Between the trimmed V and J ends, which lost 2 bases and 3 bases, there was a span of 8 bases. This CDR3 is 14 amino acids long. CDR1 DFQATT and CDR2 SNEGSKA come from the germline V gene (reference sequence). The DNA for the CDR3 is TGCAGTGCTAGACCCGGGAACTATAATTCACCCCTCCACTTT. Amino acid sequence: CSARPGNYNSPLHF.

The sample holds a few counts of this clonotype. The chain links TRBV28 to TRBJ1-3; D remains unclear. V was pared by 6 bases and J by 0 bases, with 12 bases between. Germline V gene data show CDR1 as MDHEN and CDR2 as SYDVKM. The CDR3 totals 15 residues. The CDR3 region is CASSLRGPSGNTIYF. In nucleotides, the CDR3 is TGTGCCAGCAGCCTTCGCGGGCCCTCTGGAAACACCATATATTTT.